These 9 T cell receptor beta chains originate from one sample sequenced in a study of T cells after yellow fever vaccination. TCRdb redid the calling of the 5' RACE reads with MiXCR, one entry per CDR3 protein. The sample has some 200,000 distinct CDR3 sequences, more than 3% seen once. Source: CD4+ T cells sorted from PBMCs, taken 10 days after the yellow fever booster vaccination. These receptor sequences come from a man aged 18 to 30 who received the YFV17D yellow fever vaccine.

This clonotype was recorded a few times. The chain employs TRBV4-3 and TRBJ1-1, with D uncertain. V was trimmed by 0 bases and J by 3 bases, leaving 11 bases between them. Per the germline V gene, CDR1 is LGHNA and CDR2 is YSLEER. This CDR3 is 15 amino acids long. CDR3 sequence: CASSQDSARDTEAFF. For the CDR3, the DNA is TGCGCCAGCAGCCAAGATTCCGCGCGGGACACTGAAGCTTTCTTT.

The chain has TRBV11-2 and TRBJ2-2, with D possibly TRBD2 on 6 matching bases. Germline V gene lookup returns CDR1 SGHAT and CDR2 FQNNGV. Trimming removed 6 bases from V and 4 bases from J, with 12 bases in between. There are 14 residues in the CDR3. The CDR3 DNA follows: TGTGCCAGCAGTAACGGGACTGTCACCGGGGAGCTGTTTTTT. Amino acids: CASSNGTVTGELFF.

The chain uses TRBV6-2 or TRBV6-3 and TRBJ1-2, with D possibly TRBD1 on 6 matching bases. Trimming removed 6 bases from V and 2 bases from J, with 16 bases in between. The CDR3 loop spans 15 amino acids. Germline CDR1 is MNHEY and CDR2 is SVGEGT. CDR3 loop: CASSYPPGANYGYTF. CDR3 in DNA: TGTGCCAGCAGCTACCCTCCAGGGGCGAACTATGGCTACACCTTC.

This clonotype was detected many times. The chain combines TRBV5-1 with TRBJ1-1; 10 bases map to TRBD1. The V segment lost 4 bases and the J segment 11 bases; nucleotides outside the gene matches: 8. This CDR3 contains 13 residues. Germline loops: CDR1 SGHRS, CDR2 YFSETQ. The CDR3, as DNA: TGCGCCAGCAGCACTACCGGGACAGGGGTGGCTTTCTTT. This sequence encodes CASSTTGTGVAFF.

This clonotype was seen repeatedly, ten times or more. The CDR3 bases are TGTGCCAGCAGCTTCCAGACAGCCAGCCGGACGGAGACCCAGTACTTC. This sequence encodes CASSFQTASRTETQYF. V usage is TRBV7-2 and J usage is TRBJ2-5, with D possibly matching TRBD1 (5 bases). The CDR3 consists of 16 residues. V was cut by 3 bases and J by 5 bases, with 19 bases left in between. Germline CDR1 SGHTA, CDR2 FQGNSA.

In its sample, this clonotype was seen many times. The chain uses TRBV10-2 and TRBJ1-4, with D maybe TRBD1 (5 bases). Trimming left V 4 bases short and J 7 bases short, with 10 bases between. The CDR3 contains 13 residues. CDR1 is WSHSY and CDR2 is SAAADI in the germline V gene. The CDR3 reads CASSVDSREKLFF. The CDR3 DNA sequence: TGCGCCAGCAGTGTAGACAGCCGTGAAAAACTGTTTTTT.

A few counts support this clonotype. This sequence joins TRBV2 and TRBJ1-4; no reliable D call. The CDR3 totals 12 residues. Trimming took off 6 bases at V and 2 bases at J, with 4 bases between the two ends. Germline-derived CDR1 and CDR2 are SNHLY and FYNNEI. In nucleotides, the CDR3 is TGTGCCAGCAGGGTTACTAATGAAAAACTGTTTTTT. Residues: CASRVTNEKLFF.

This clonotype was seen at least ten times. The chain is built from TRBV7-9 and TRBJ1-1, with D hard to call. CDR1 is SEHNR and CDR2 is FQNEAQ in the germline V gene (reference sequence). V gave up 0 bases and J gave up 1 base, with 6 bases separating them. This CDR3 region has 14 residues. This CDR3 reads CASSLAYRNTEAFF. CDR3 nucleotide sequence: TGTGCCAGCAGCTTAGCATACAGGAACACTGAAGCTTTCTTT.

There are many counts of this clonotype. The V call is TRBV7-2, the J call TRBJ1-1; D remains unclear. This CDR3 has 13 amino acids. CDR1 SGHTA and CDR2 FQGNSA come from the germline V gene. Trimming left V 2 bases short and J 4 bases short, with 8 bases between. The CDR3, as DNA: TGTGCCAGCAGCTTATTGACGGCCACTGAAGCTTTCTTT. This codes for CASSLLTATEAFF.